This TCR beta chain was recorded in a study of OX40 agonist ivuxolimab in advanced cancers. Regarding the study in general: Ivuxolimab was an agonistic, fully human IgG2 monoclonal antibody directed against OX40 (CD134), a costimulatory receptor. The purpose of peripheral TCRbeta sequencing was to test whether ivuxolimab changed TCR sequence diversity and led to clonal T-cell expansion. The paper covers the monotherapy dose-escalation part of the phase I ivuxolimab trial, which included N ≈ 52 patients. Intravenous ivuxolimab was administered to patients every 2 weeks at six dose levels: 0.01, 0.1, 0.3, 1.5, 3 and 10 mg/kg. Partial responses occurred in three dose-escalation patients, of whom one had hepatocellular carcinoma and two had cutaneous melanoma. In the dose-escalation cohort, nearly 85% of patients were male, and the mean age was 60 years with a range of about 20 to 90. Among the 52 dose-escalation patients, about 20 had hepatocellular carcinoma, around 15 melanoma, 9 renal cell carcinoma and 9 head and neck cancer. Prior anti-PD-1, anti-PD-L1 or anti-CTLA-4 therapy was permitted, and checkpoint inhibitors had been received by approximately 39% of dose-escalation patients. Here is what the overall study found, with its caveats: After ivuxolimab, expanded clones were on average more numerous among CD8+ T cells than among CD4+ T cells. At doses of 0.1 to 3.0 mg/kg, clonal expansion of both CD4+ and CD8+ blood T cells was observed from baseline to week 6. The antigen specificity of the clonally expanded peripheral T cells was not determined. In the 0.1-3.0 mg/kg groups, partial responders had among the lowest normalized peripheral clonal expansion, particularly in CD8+ T cells. Low levels of normalized T-cell clonal expansion were also shown by some nonresponding patients.

The trial excluded patients who had a history of autoimmune disease or were on systemic immunosuppression. Peripheral blood for TCR sequencing was collected from all dose cohorts at baseline, on cycle 4 day 1, and on cycle 7 day 1. The samples were taken from a phase I, first-in-human, multicenter, open-label dose-escalation trial of ivuxolimab. Adults with locally advanced or metastatic head and neck squamous cell, hepatocellular, melanoma or renal cell carcinoma were enrolled in the trial. Before TCR sequencing, CD4+ T cells and CD8+ T cells from peripheral blood were sorted into separate populations. The germline V gene (reference sequence) supplies CDR1 MNHNY and CDR2 SVGAGI. CDR3 length: 14 amino acids, cysteine to phenylalanine. The retained sequence is limited to the CDR3, 42 bases, with the frame set at the first base. Trimming costs V 5 bases and J 5 bases, and their ends lie 15 bases apart.

The table lists this clone with a few counts. Its cognate antigen has yet to be identified. Per-base qualities were not stored, and no clone one base away is much larger. To sequence the TCRbeta CDR3 region, genomic DNA was isolated from the sorted cells. The immunoSEQ Assay was used to sequence the TCRbeta CDR3 regions. As stored in TCRdb, this immuneACCESS dataset retains in-frame rearrangements with V and J assigned. A fraction of the clones does not appear; measured against another copy, unresolved V genes explain less than half of the discrepancy, and the remainder lacks a known reason. The sample includes over 50,000 clones, with over 75% observed a single time. Approximately 4.8% of the sample is taken by the ten largest.

This sequence originates from an adult with an advanced solid tumor such as melanoma, head and neck, liver or kidney cancer. Recombination connected TRBV6-6 to TRBJ1-1; the D gene cannot be resolved reliably. This material consisted of CD4+ or CD8+ T cells sorted from blood, taken in a trial of the OX40 agonist ivuxolimab. The bases read TGTGCCAGCAGTCAAGACCCCGGGCGAACTGAAGCTTTCTTT. Translated, it gives CASSQDPGRTEAFF.